A single sample gave rise to the 24 T cell receptor beta chains below, sequenced in a study of OX40 agonist ivuxolimab in advanced cancers. Some clones are missing from TCRdb's copy, which holds only in-frame ones; the method was immunoSEQ multiplex PCR. The sample includes about 84,000 clones, approximately 89% of them seen just once. Source: CD4+ or CD8+ T cells sorted from blood, taken in a trial of the OX40 agonist ivuxolimab. Receptor source: an adult with an advanced solid tumor such as melanoma, head and neck, liver or kidney cancer.

The rearrangement uses TRBV13 and TRBJ2-7, with D possibly being TRBD2 (8 bases). Per the germline V gene, CDR1 is PRHDT and CDR2 is FYEKMQ (reference sequence). Trimming stripped 8 bases from V and 2 bases from J, with 31 bases between. The CDR3 contains 19 residues. CDR3 sequence: CASSLKTGLVAGGTYEQYF. In DNA form, the CDR3 reads TGTGCCAGCTCCTTAAAGACAGGGCTAGTGGCGGGAGGTACCTACGAGCAGTACTTC. The whole variable domain, remainder taken from reference TRBV13 and TRBJ2-7, is AAGVIQSPRHLIKEKRETATLKCYPIPRHDTVYWYQQGPGQDPQFLISFYEKMQSDKGSIPDRFSAQQFSDYHSELNMSSLELGDSALYFCASSLKTGLVAGGTYEQYFGPGTRLTVT.

This chain joins TRBV9 and TRBJ1-5; no reliable D call. V was trimmed by 6 bases and J by 4 bases, leaving 14 bases between them. This CDR3 contains 14 residues. Germline V gene sequence: CDR1 SGDLS, CDR2 YYNGEE. The CDR3 sequence is CASIPDGSNQPQHF. DNA for the CDR3: TGTGCCAGCATCCCCGATGGCAGTAATCAGCCCCAGCATTTT.

This clone appeared once. The rearrangement joins TRBV5-1 to TRBJ2-5; D remains ambiguous. This CDR3 contains 16 residues. From germline, CDR1 is SGHRS and CDR2 YFSETQ. Trimming shortened V by 7 bases and J by 5 bases, and 24 bases separated the two germline ends. In nucleotides, the CDR3 is TGCGCCAGCGCCCTCTCGGATGGGCCCCCTGGGGAGACCCAGTACTTC. As protein: CASALSDGPPGETQYF.

The chain couples TRBV2 to TRBJ2-7, with 7 bases aligning to TRBD1. In germline, CDR1 is SNHLY, CDR2 FYNNEI. The CDR3 covers 13 residues. Trimming at V came to 10 bases and at J to 5 bases, leaving 11 bases not matched to a gene. CDR3 nucleotides: TGTGCCATCAAGACAGGGCCTGGGGACGAGCAGTACTTC. Its protein product is CAIKTGPGDEQYF.

This clone came up once. This rearrangement joins TRBV5-1 to TRBJ2-1; D possibly corresponds to TRBD1 (6 bases). This CDR3 has 15 residues. Germline values: CDR1 SGHRS, CDR2 YFSETQ. V lost 4 bases and J 5 bases, leaving 16 bases between the germline ends. The DNA for the CDR3 is TGCGCCAGCAGCCCCCCTCGGACAGTTAACAATGAGCAGTTCTTC. Translated: CASSPPRTVNNEQFF.

This CDR3 is CASSVASLNEQFF. DNA of the CDR3: TGTGCCAGCAGCGTAGCCAGTCTAAATGAGCAGTTCTTC. V usage is TRBV9 and J usage is TRBJ2-1; D is uncertain. V was pared by 0 bases and J by 7 bases, with 8 bases between. Germline V gives CDR1 SGDLS, CDR2 YYNGEE. The CDR3 is 13 residues long. Using reference TRBV9 and TRBJ2-1 for the parts outside the CDR3, the full variable domain is DSGVTQTPKHLITATGQRVTLRCSPRSGDLSVYWYQQSLDQGLQFLIQYYNGEERAKGNILERFSAQQFPDLHSELNLSSLELGDSALYFCASSVASLNEQFFGPGTRLTVL.

The chain is built from TRBV27 and TRBJ1-4, with TRBD1 as a possible D gene (6 bases). The V end was cut by 6 bases, the J end by 11 bases, with 19 bases between. CDR1 and CDR2 (germline): MNHEY, SMNVEV (reference sequence). CDR3 length equals 14 residues. Here the CDR3 DNA reads TGTGCCAGCAGACAGACAGGCTCAGGCAGGAAACTGTTTTTT. It codes for CASRQTGSGRKLFF.

This rearrangement joins TRBV21-1 to TRBJ2-7; the D call in the table, TRBD1, was not verified against the DNA. TRBV21-1 constitutes a pseudogene. The CDR3 contains 11 residues. The CDR3 here is CASHREGEQYF. The CDR3 DNA sequence: TGTGCCAGCCACAGGGAAGGCGAGCAGTACTTC.

The rearrangement joins TRBV6-5 to TRBJ2-2; D assignment may be TRBD1 or TRBD2 (6 bases each). The CDR3 has 15 amino acids. V lost 1 base and J lost 2, with 8 bases in between. Germline CDR1 and CDR2: MNHEY and SVGAGI. CDR3 sequence reads: CASSYWGANTGELFF. The CDR3 coding sequence is TGTGCCAGCAGTTACTGGGGGGCCAACACCGGGGAGCTGTTTTTT.

This sequence joins TRBV7-2 and TRBJ1-3; D is ambiguous. The CDR3 contains 11 residues. V dropped 5 bases and J dropped 2 bases, with 1 base sitting between them. The germline CDR1 and CDR2 sequences are SGHTA and FQGNSA. The CDR3 nucleotides read TGTGCCAGCAGCGCTGGAAACACCATATATTTT. Translating it yields CASSAGNTIYF.

The chain recombines TRBV9 with TRBJ2-3; D remains ambiguous. This CDR3 is 12 amino acids long. CDR1 and CDR2 (germline): SGDLS, YYNGEE. V lost 0 bases and J 3 bases, leaving 2 bases between the germline ends. The chain's CDR3 is CASSVATDTQYF. CDR3 nucleotide sequence: TGTGCCAGCAGCGTAGCGACAGATACGCAGTATTTT.

The table lists this clone with a count of one. The chain is built from TRBV21-1 and TRBJ2-7; the DNA was not used to check the table's D call, TRBD2. TRBV21-1 is a pseudogene segment. The CDR3 totals 13 residues. Here the CDR3 reads CASVQRGGAKQYF. The CDR3, as DNA: TGTGCCAGCGTCCAGAGGGGGGGCGCTAAGCAGTACTTC.

The chain carries TRBV28 and TRBJ2-1; 10 bases are a match to TRBD2. Germline V lookup: CDR1 MDHEN, CDR2 SYDVKM. The CDR3 sequence is 17 residues long. The V gene end was trimmed by 5 bases and the J gene end by 0 bases; junction bases not matched to a gene: 7. The CDR3 sequence: CASSETSGMSSYNEQFF. CDR3 nucleotide sequence: TGTGCCAGCAGTGAAACTAGCGGGATGAGCTCCTACAATGAGCAGTTCTTC.

This clone was detected only once. This chain connects TRBV5-1 to TRBJ2-1, with 12 positions matching TRBD2. Trimming at V came to 0 bases and at J to 4 bases, leaving 2 bases not matched to a gene. This CDR3 is 16 amino acids long. The germline V gene encodes CDR1 SGHRS and CDR2 YFSETQ. The CDR3 coding sequence is TGCGCCAGCAGCTTGGTACTAGCGGGAGGATACAATGAGCAGTTCTTC. Residues: CASSLVLAGGYNEQFF.

V and J are TRBV5-1 and TRBJ1-3, with unresolved D. CDR3 size: 14 residues. From germline, CDR1 is SGHRS and CDR2 YFSETQ. Trimming removed 2 bases at V and 3 bases at J, with 9 bases between. The CDR3 DNA follows: TGCGCCAGCAGCTTTTTCGGTTTTGGAAACACCATATATTTT. This encodes CASSFFGFGNTIYF.

The CDR3 nucleotides read TGTGCCAGCTCACCCAATTTGGGGGTTGAGCAGTACTTC. Protein sequence: CASSPNLGVEQYF. The rearrangement uses TRBV18 and TRBJ2-7, with D perhaps matching TRBD1 or TRBD2 (5 bases each). Deletions cut 3 bases from V and 7 bases from J, with 13 bases between. The CDR3 runs 13 residues. Germline V gene data show CDR1 as KGHSH and CDR2 as LQKENI.

On this clone: Other nucleotide sequences from this sample produce the same CDR3. The chain uses TRBV5-8 and TRBJ1-5, with a possible D match to TRBD1 (6 bases). The CDR3 has 12 amino acids. CDR1 is SGHTS and CDR2 is YDEGEE in the germline V gene. V lost 0 bases and J lost 12, with 10 bases in between. The DNA for the CDR3 is TGTGCCAGCAGCTTGGGGGGGCGCATCCAGCATTTT. It yields the protein CASSLGGRIQHF.

The chain has TRBV30 and TRBJ1-1; a possible D gene is TRBD1 (5 bases). The germline V and J ends were trimmed by 8 bases and 8 bases, with 45 bases remaining between them. CDR3 size: 21 residues. CDR1 GTSNPN and CDR2 SVGIG come from the germline V gene (reference sequence). The CDR3: CAGLRRVKKGTLLTSGTEAFF. In DNA, the CDR3 is TGTGCCGGACTAAGAAGGGTCAAAAAAGGAACCCTTCTTACCTCCGGGACGGAAGCTTTCTTT. The full variable domain, with the rest looked up from reference TRBV30 and TRBJ1-1, is SQTIHQWPATLVQPVGSPLSLECTVEGTSNPNLYWYRQAAGRGLQLLFYSVGIGQISSEVPQNLSASRPQDRQFILSSKKLLLSDSGFYLCAGLRRVKKGTLLTSGTEAFFGQGTRLTVV.

The V gene is TRBV5-1, the J gene TRBJ2-2, with 7 bases identical to TRBD2. Trimming took 0 bases from V and 6 from J; bases not matched to a gene: 5. This CDR3 is 15 amino acids long. Germline CDR1 and CDR2: SGHRS and YFSETQ. Here the CDR3 reads CASSLDPGRAGELFF. Here the CDR3 DNA reads TGCGCCAGCAGCTTGGACCCAGGGAGGGCCGGGGAGCTGTTTTTT.

This chain connects TRBV9 to TRBJ2-3; 7 bases fit TRBD1. V lost 4 bases, J lost 2 bases, and 7 bases stayed unmatched. The CDR3 contains 15 residues. Germline CDR1 reads SGDLS; CDR2 reads YYNGEE. Here the CDR3 DNA reads TGTGCCAGCAGCATTGGGGGACAGCCCACAGATACGCAGTATTTT. It translates to CASSIGGQPTDTQYF.

The chain couples TRBV7-9 to TRBJ1-1; D gene ambiguous. The germline V gene has CDR1 SEHNR and CDR2 FQNEAQ (reference sequence). The CDR3 runs to 14 residues. V shed 4 bases and J shed 0 bases, with 9 bases lying between them. The CDR3 DNA reads as TGTGCCAGCAGCTCCTTTCGGTTGAACACTGAAGCTTTCTTT. Translating it yields CASSSFRLNTEAFF.

The chain combines TRBV7-8 with TRBJ1-1, with 7 bases matching TRBD1. The CDR3 has 14 amino acids. Germline V gene lookup returns CDR1 SGHVS and CDR2 FQNEAQ. J gave up 4 bases and V 5 bases, and 7 bases lay outside the gene matches. CDR3 amino acids: CASSNWAGGTEAFF. Written as DNA, the CDR3 is TGTGCCAGCAGCAATTGGGCAGGGGGCACTGAAGCTTTCTTT.

The chain employs TRBV9 and TRBJ2-5, with 15 bases aligning to TRBD2. Trimming at V came to 7 bases and at J to 4 bases, leaving 11 bases not matched to a gene. This CDR3 is built from 17 residues. Germline V gene lookup returns CDR1 SGDLS and CDR2 YYNGEE. This CDR3 is CASSIGLAGGPGETQYF. The DNA of the CDR3 is TGTGCCAGCTCTATAGGACTAGCGGGGGGGCCGGGAGAGACCCAGTACTTC.

This chain joins TRBV12-1 and TRBJ2-3; the table names TRBD2, a call not compared with the DNA. TRBV12-1 represents a pseudogene. The CDR3 contains 16 residues. The CDR3: CASSLRLAGDTDTQYF. The CDR3 nucleotides read TGTGCCAGCAGCTTACGACTAGCGGGAGACACAGATACGCAGTATTTT.